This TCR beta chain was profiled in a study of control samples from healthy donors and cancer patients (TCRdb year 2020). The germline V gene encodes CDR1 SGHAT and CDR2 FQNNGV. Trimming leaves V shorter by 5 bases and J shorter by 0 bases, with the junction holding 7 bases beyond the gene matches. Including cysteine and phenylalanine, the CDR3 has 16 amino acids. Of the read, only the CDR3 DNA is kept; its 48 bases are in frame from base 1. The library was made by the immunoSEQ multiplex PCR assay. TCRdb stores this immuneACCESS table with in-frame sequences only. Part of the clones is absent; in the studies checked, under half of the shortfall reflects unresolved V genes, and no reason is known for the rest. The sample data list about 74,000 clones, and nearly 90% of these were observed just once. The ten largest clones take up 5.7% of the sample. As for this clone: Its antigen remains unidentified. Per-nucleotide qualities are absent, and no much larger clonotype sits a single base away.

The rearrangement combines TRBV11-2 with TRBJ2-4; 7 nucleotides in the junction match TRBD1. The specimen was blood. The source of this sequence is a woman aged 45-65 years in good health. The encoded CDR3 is CASSPWTGEAKNIQYF. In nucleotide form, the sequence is TGTGCCAGCAGCCCGTGGACAGGAGAAGCCAAAAACATTCAGTACTTC.